This T cell receptor (beta chain) was profiled in a study of early T cells in non-severe SARS-CoV-2 infection (dated by TCRdb to the early 2020s). About the full investigation: TCR sequencing used bulk RNA from unsorted whole blood, so alpha and beta chains could not be paired. What the research found in general, with its limitations: VDJdb matching was skewed toward anti-spike CD8 responses and likely underestimated virus-specific expansions by missing private and CD4 specificities.

Libraries were constructed by 5' RACE. Sequencing was carried out with a NextSeq 500. To correct for sequencing error and PCR bias, the TCR library protocol tagged individual cDNA molecules with unique molecular identifiers. Both TCR alpha and beta chains were sequenced, and tight co-correlation was observed between alpha and beta sequence abundances in each sample. The authors processed their data as follows. Decombinator V4 was used to perform V gene, J gene and CDR3 annotation of TCR sequences. TCRs were defined as expanded if a significant change between any two time points was detected under a Poisson model with p below 0.0001. Abundances of TCRs were expressed as counts per million after normalisation to the total number of TCRs sequenced in each sample. TRAV1-2 paired with TRAJ12, TRAJ20 or TRAJ33 defined MAIT TCRs, while TRAV10 paired with TRAJ18 defined iNKT TCRs. VDJdb, accessed 1 November 2021, was searched for CMV, EBV and SARS-CoV-2 annotated TCRs, excluding TCRs annotated for multiple antigens. TCRdb applied fastp at Q25 and MiXCR to the public reads, then kept only in-frame beta chains. When rows share a CDR3 protein, they turn into one entry using the most common DNA and genes. The V and J calls come from TCRdb's annotation, not from the publication. Here the sample has tens of thousands of distinct CDR3 sequences; roughly 12% occur a single time. Around 1.1% of the sample is taken by the ten largest.

The CDR3 covers 13 residues, taking in both the cysteine and the phenylalanine. Only CDR3 DNA remains: 39 bases, in frame from the first base. Based on the germline V gene, the CDR1 and CDR2 sequences are MDHEN and SYDVKM. Trimming takes 5 bases from V and 6 bases from J, and the germline ends sit 10 bases apart. This clonotype was counted many times. Which antigen it targets is not known. No qualities accompany the bases; no much larger clone lies one base away. The study was a case-control design nested within a healthcare worker cohort in London, UK, with weekly nasopharyngeal swab PCR tests and blood sampling. Between 23 and 31 March 2020, the week of the UK lockdown, healthcare workers were enrolled and then followed up weekly for as long as 16 weeks.

The chain is made from TRBV28 and TRBJ2-2, with the identity of the D gene unclear. Specimen: whole blood. This sequence was found in an adult who was a healthcare worker with PCR-confirmed SARS-CoV-2 infection or an uninfected control (not recorded which). The DNA sequence is given as TGTGCCAGCAGTCGGAGATTCGCCGGGGAGCTGTTTTTT. Its translation is CASSRRFAGELFF.